This TCR beta chain was documented in a study of CD8 T cells in ankylosing spondylitis. Regarding this clonotype: No antigen is known for it.

Points from the study as a whole: Among TCR beta sequences, a motif of roughly 8 highly homologous variants appeared characteristic of ankylosing spondylitis blood. Significant enrichment of disease-linked clones was reported in matched ankylosing spondylitis synovial fluid.

By quantitative 5'-RACE with molecular barcodes, the TCR beta libraries were made. TCRdb redid the calling of the 5' RACE reads with MiXCR, one entry per CDR3 protein. The sample carries about 400,000 distinct CDR3 sequences, approximately 20% recorded once. CDR3 length equals 13 residues. From germline, CDR1 is DFQATT and CDR2 SNEGSKA (reference sequence). V lost 2 bases to trimming and J lost 2 bases, with 9 bases between them. This rearrangement joins TRBV20-1 to TRBJ2-5; maybe TRBD1 (5 bases). The sequencing sample was made of blood, either unsorted or a sorted T cell fraction (not recorded which). The receptor comes from a male donor with ankylosing spondylitis. The CDR3 DNA sequence: TGCAGTGCTAGAACCCCAGGGCAAGAGACCCAGTACTTC. It is translated as CSARTPGQETQYF.